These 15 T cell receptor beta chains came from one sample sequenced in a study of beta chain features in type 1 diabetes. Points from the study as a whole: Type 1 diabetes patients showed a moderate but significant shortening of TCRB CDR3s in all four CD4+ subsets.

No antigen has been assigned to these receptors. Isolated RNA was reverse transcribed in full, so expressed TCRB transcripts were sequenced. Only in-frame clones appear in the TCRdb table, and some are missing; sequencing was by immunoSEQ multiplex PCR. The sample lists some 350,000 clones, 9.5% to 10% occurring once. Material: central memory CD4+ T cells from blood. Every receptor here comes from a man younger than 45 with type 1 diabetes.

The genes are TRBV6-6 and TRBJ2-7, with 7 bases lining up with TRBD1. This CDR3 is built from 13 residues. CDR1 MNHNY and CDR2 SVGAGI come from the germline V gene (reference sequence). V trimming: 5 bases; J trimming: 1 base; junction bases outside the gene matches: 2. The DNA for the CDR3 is TGTGCCAGCAGTCGGGACAGATCCTACGAGCAGTACTTC. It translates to CASSRDRSYEQYF.

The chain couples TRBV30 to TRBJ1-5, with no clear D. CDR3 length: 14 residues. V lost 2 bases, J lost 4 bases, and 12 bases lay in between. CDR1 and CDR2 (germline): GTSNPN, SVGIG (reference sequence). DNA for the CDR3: TGTGCCTGGAGTCCCAGTTATATGAATCAGCCCCAGCATTTT. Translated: CAWSPSYMNQPQHF.

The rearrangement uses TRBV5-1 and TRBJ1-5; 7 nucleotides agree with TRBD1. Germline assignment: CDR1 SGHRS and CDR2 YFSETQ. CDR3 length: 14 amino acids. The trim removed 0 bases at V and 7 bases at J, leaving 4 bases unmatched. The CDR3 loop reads CASSLEGGEQPQHF. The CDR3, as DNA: TGCGCCAGCAGCTTGGAAGGGGGCGAACAGCCCCAGCATTTT.

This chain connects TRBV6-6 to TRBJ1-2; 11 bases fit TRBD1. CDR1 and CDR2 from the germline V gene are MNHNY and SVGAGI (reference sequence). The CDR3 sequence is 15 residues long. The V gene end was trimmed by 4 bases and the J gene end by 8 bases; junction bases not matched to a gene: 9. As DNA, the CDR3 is TGTGCCAGCAGTTCGGACAGGGGGCGGCTTCAGGGCTACACCTTC. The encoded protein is CASSSDRGRLQGYTF.

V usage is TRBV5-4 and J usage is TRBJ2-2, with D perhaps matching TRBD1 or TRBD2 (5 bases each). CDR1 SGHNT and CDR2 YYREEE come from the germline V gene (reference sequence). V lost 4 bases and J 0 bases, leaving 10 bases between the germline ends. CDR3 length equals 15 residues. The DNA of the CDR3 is TGTGCCAGCAGCCCGGGGCGGACGAACACCGGGGAGCTGTTTTTT. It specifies CASSPGRTNTGELFF. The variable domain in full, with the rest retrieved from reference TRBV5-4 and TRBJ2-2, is ETGVTQSPTHLIKTRGQQVTLRCSSQSGHNTVSWYQQALGQGPQFIFQYYREEENGRGNFPPRFSGLQFPNYSSELNVNALELDDSALYLCASSPGRTNTGELFFGEGSRLTVL.

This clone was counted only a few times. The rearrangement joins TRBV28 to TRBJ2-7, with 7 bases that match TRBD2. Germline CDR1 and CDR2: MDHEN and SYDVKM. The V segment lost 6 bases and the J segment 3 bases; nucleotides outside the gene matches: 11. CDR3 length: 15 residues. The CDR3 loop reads CASSLGASGLYEQYF. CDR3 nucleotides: TGTGCCAGCAGCCTTGGGGCTAGCGGCCTCTACGAGCAGTACTTC.

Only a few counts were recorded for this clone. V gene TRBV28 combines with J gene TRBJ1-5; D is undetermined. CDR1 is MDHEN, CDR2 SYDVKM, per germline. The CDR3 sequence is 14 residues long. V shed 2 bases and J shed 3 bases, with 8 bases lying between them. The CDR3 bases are TGTGCCAGCAGTTTAGTGGGGTACAATCAGCCCCAGCATTTT. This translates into CASSLVGYNQPQHF.

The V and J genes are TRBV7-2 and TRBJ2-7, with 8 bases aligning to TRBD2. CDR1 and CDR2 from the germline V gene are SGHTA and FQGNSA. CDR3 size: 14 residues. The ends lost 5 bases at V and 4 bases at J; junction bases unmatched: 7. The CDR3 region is CASSQGAGVYEQYF. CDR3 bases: TGTGCCAGCAGCCAAGGAGCGGGAGTATACGAGCAGTACTTC. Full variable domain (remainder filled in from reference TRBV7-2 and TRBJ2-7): GAGVSQSPSNKVTEKGKDVELRCDPISGHTALYWYRQSLGQGLEFLIYFQGNSAPDKSGLPSDRFSAERTGGSVSTLTIQRTQQEDSAVYLCASSQGAGVYEQYFGPGTRLTVT.

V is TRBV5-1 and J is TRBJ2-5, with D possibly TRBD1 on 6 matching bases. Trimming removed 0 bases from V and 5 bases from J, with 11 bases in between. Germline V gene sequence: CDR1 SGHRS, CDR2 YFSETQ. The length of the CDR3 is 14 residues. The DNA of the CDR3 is TGCGCCAGCAGCTTGGGCCAGGGGATGGAGACCCAGTACTTC. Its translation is CASSLGQGMETQYF.

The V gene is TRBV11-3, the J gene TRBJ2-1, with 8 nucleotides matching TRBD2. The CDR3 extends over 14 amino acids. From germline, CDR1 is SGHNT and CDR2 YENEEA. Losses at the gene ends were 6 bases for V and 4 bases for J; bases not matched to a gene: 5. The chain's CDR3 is CASSGTSVYNEQFF. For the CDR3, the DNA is TGTGCCAGCAGTGGGACTAGTGTGTACAATGAGCAGTTCTTC. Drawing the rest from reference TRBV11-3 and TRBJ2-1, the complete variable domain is EAGVVQSPRYKIIEKKQPVAFWCNPISGHNTLYWYLQNLGQGPELLIRYENEEAVDDSQLPKDRFSAERLKGVDSTLKIQPAELGDSAVYLCASSGTSVYNEQFFGPGTRLTVL.

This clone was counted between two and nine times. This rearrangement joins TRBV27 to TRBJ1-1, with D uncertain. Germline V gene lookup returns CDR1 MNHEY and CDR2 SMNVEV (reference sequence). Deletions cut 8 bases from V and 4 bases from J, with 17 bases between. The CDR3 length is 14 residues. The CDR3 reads CASLRLPWITEAFF. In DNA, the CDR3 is TGTGCCAGCCTTCGGCTCCCATGGATCACTGAAGCTTTCTTT.

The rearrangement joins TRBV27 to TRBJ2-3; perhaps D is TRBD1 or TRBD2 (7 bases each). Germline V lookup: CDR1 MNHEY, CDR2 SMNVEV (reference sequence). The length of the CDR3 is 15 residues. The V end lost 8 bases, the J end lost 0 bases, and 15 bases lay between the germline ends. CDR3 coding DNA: TGTGCCAGCCAGGGGGGGTACACTAGCACAGATACGCAGTATTTT. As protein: CASQGGYTSTDTQYF.

CDR3 DNA sequence: TGTGCCAGCAGCTACCTAGCGGGGGGCACAGATACGCAGTATTTT. This gives the protein CASSYLAGGTDTQYF. The rearrangement joins TRBV7-2 to TRBJ2-3, with 10 bases identical to TRBD2. Germline loops: CDR1 SGHTA, CDR2 FQGNSA. The CDR3 runs to 15 residues. J lost 1 base, V lost 4 bases, and 2 bases had no gene match.

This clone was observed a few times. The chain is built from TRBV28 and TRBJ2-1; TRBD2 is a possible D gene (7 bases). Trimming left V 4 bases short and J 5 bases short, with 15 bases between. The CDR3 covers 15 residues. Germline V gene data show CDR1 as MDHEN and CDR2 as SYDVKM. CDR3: CASSWGALADNEQFF. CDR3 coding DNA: TGTGCCAGCAGTTGGGGGGCCCTAGCGGACAATGAGCAGTTCTTC.

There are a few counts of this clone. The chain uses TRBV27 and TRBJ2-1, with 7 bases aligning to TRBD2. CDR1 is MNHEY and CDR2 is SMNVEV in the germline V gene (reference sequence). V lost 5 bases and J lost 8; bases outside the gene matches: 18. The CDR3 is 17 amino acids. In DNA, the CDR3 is TGTGCCAGCAGTAGCCTTGGAGCGGGAAAAGGTCGGCATGAGCAGTTCTTC. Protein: CASSSLGAGKGRHEQFF.